The 18 T cell receptor beta chains below were found in one sample sequenced in a study of CD8 T cells in ankylosing spondylitis. Study results and limitations: Among TCR beta sequences, a motif of under ten highly homologous variants appeared characteristic of ankylosing spondylitis blood.

Their antigen targets remain unknown. In TCRdb, the 5' RACE reads were re-called with MiXCR into one record per CDR3 protein. The profile shows under 550,000 distinct CDR3 sequences, more than 25% of them singletons. Sequencing input: blood, either unsorted or a sorted T cell fraction (not recorded which). The receptors originated from a male donor with ankylosing spondylitis.

The chain is built from TRBV20-1 and TRBJ1-3, with a weak D call TRBD1 (5 bases). The CDR3 is 15 amino acids. Germline lookup yields CDR1 DFQATT and CDR2 SNEGSKA (reference sequence). Deletions cut 0 bases from V and 2 bases from J, with 11 bases between. CDR3 bases: TGCAGTGCTAGAGACCCGAGGGGAGCTGGAAACACCATATATTTT. This codes for CSARDPRGAGNTIYF.

The chain has TRBV20-1 and TRBJ2-3; a weak D match, TRBD2 (6 bases). The V gene's germline CDR1 is DFQATT and CDR2 SNEGSKA (reference sequence). This CDR3 comprises 13 residues. The germline V and J ends were trimmed by 4 bases and 2 bases, with 10 bases remaining between them. CDR3 coding DNA: TGCAGTGCTAAGGAGGGGTCCACAGATACGCAGTATTTT. Protein: CSAKEGSTDTQYF.

This clonotype was counted a few times. The chain links TRBV29-1 to TRBJ2-1, with 11 nucleotides matching TRBD2. The CDR3 is 15 amino acids. With 5 bases clipped from V and 4 bases from J, the junction kept 7 bases outside the gene matches. Germline CDR1 reads SQVTM; CDR2 reads ANQGSEA. CDR3 bases: TGCAGCGTTCGCCTAGCGGGAGGAAAATACAATGAGCAGTTCTTC. Protein: CSVRLAGGKYNEQFF.

This clonotype occurred a few times. The genes are TRBV24-1 and TRBJ2-1; 11 bases line up with TRBD2. CDR1 is KGHDR and CDR2 is SFDVKD in the germline V gene. V gave up 8 bases and J gave up 5 bases; unmatched junction bases: 4. There are 14 residues in the CDR3. CDR3 nucleotides: TGTGCCACCACGGGGACTAGCGGAAACAATGAGCAGTTCTTC. Translating it yields CATTGTSGNNEQFF.

V gene TRBV7-9 combines with J gene TRBJ2-2; maybe TRBD2 (5 bases). V lost 0 bases, J lost 1 base, and 12 bases lay in between. CDR3 length: 17 residues. Germline V gene sequence: CDR1 SEHNR, CDR2 FQNEAQ (reference sequence). The CDR3 spells CASSLALGSENTGELFF. In nucleotides, the CDR3 is TGTGCCAGCAGCTTAGCGCTTGGTAGCGAGAACACCGGGGAGCTGTTTTTT.

This clonotype was recorded at least ten times. This chain uses TRBV15 with TRBJ2-2, with D possibly TRBD2 on 5 matching bases. CDR3 length equals 15 residues. Trimming removed 0 bases from V and 0 bases from J, with 5 bases in between. CDR1 LNHNV and CDR2 YYDKDF come from the germline V gene (reference sequence). For the CDR3, the DNA is TGTGCCACCAGCAGAGAACTAGCGAACACCGGGGAGCTGTTTTTT. Translation gives CATSRELANTGELFF.

V gene TRBV5-1 combines with J gene TRBJ2-7; 8 bases match TRBD2. The CDR3 covers 14 residues. Per the germline V gene, CDR1 is SGHRS and CDR2 is YFSETQ. Trimming removed 0 bases from V and 2 bases from J; junction bases left unmatched: 1. The CDR3 reads CASSLGLAPYEQYF. CDR3 DNA sequence: TGCGCCAGCAGCTTGGGACTAGCGCCCTACGAGCAGTACTTC. The full variable domain, rest sourced from reference TRBV5-1 and TRBJ2-7, is KAGVTQTPRYLIKTRGQQVTLSCSPISGHRSVSWYQQTPGQGLQFLFEYFSETQRNKGNFPGRFSGRQFSNSRSEMNVSTLELGDSALYLCASSLGLAPYEQYFGPGTRLTVT.

The CDR3 nucleotides read TGTGCCAGCAGTCTCAGGGTCTCCTATAATTCACCCCTCCACTTT. It yields the protein CASSLRVSYNSPLHF. The J gene is TRBJ1-6, the V gene TRBV12-3 or TRBV12-4; the D gene is possibly TRBD1 (5 bases). The CDR3 runs to 15 residues. V was cut by 5 bases and J by 0 bases, with 8 bases left in between.

The chain uses TRBV24-1 and TRBJ2-1; 8 positions match TRBD1. CDR1 is KGHDR, CDR2 SFDVKD, per germline. The CDR3 consists of 16 residues. With V trimmed by 1 base and J by 4 bases, 5 bases remained unmatched. CDR3 in amino acids: CATSDFGQGLYNEQFF. CDR3 coding DNA: TGTGCCACCAGTGATTTCGGACAGGGACTTTACAATGAGCAGTTCTTC.

V gene TRBV6-1 combines with J gene TRBJ2-1, with TRBD1 identical over 9 bases. V lost 6 bases and J lost 3; bases outside the gene matches: 6. From germline, CDR1 is MNHNS and CDR2 SASEGT. There are 15 residues in the CDR3. This chain's CDR3 is CASRSGTGRYNEQFF. CDR3 DNA: TGTGCCAGCAGGTCCGGGACAGGGCGCTACAATGAGCAGTTCTTC.

In its sample, this clonotype was seen a few times. The chain uses TRBV12-3 or TRBV12-4 and TRBJ2-5; D unclear. This CDR3 spans 12 amino acids. The CDR3 nucleotides read TGTGCGACAAGCAGAACCCAAGAGACCCAGTACTTC. Amino acid sequence: CATSRTQETQYF.

V and J are TRBV5-1 and TRBJ1-1; possible D gene TRBD1, 5 bases. The CDR3 covers 12 residues. V was shortened by 7 bases and J by 1 base, with 8 bases between the two germline ends. Germline V gene lookup returns CDR1 SGHRS and CDR2 YFSETQ. CDR3 loop: CASGDPNTEAFF. In nucleotides, the CDR3 is TGCGCCAGCGGGGACCCGAACACTGAAGCTTTCTTT.

The rearrangement links TRBV7-6 to TRBJ2-3, with TRBD2 matching 9 bases. Germline V gives CDR1 SGHVS, CDR2 FNYEAQ. The CDR3 extends over 16 amino acids. V dropped 4 bases and J dropped 6; count of bases not matched to a gene: 11. The CDR3 protein is CASSSLAGVGMDTQYF. The CDR3 DNA reads TGTGCCAGCAGCTCTTTAGCGGGAGTCGGGATGGATACGCAGTATTTT.

This clonotype has only a few counts. The J gene is TRBJ2-3, the V gene TRBV5-1, with D unclear. Germline V CDR1 and CDR2: SGHRS, YFSETQ. Trimming stripped 0 bases from V and 6 bases from J, with 8 bases between. The CDR3 length is 13 residues. CDR3 sequence reads: CASSLEARDTQYF. The CDR3 bases are TGCGCCAGCAGCTTGGAGGCAAGGGATACGCAGTATTTT.

The sample holds a few counts of this clonotype. The gene calls are TRBV3-1 and TRBJ1-6, with D unresolved. The CDR3 has 12 amino acids. Trimming pared 1 base from V and 10 bases from J, leaving 5 bases between. The germline V gene encodes CDR1 LGHDT and CDR2 YNNKEL (reference sequence). The CDR3, as DNA: TGTGCCAGCAGCCAAGGACGATCACCCCTCCACTTT. This sequence encodes CASSQGRSPLHF. Drawing the rest from reference TRBV3-1 and TRBJ1-6, the complete variable domain is DTAVSQTPKYLVTQMGNDKSIKCEQNLGHDTMYWYKQDSKKFLKIMFSYNNKELIINETVPNRFSPKSPDKAHLNLHINSLELGDSAVYFCASSQGRSPLHFGNGTRLTVT.

This clonotype was seen more than once but under ten times. The J gene is TRBJ1-1, the V gene TRBV5-1; D is possibly TRBD1 (6 bases). V was trimmed by 0 bases and J by 3 bases, leaving 12 bases between them. Germline assignment: CDR1 SGHRS and CDR2 YFSETQ. CDR3 length equals 15 residues. Written as DNA, the CDR3 is TGCGCCAGCAGCTTGGGAGCGGGGGGCGACACTGAAGCTTTCTTT. This codes for CASSLGAGGDTEAFF.

This clonotype was counted a few times. The chain uses TRBV12-3 or TRBV12-4 and TRBJ2-1; a weak D match, TRBD1 (6 bases). Trimming removed 3 bases from V and 3 bases from J, with 12 bases in between. This CDR3 is 15 amino acids long. CDR3 sequence reads: CASSFSRQVYNEQFF. CDR3 coding DNA: TGTGCCAGCAGTTTTTCGAGACAGGTCTACAATGAGCAGTTCTTC.

This clonotype occurred a few times. The genes are TRBV3-1 and TRBJ1-2, with 9 bases identical to TRBD1. V was pared by 1 base and J by 8 bases, with 11 bases of the junction left unmatched. The CDR3 covers 16 residues. CDR1 LGHDT and CDR2 YNNKEL come from the germline V gene (reference sequence). The CDR3 DNA reads as TGTGCCAGCAGCCAAGCCTGGGACAGGGAGAATTGGGGCTACACCTTC. This sequence encodes CASSQAWDRENWGYTF.